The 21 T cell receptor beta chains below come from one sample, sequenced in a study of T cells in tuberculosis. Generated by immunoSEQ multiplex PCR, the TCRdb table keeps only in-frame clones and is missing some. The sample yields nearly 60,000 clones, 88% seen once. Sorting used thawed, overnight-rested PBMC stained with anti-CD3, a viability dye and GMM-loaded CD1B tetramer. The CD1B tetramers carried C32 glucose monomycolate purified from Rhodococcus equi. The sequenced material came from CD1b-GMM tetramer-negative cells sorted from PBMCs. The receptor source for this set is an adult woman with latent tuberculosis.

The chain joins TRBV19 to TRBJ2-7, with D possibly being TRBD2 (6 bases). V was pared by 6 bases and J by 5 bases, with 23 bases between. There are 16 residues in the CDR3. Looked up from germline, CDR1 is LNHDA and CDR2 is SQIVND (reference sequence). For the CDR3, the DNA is TGTGCCAGTAGGAGTCGGACTATTACATCTTCCCACGAGCAGTACTTC. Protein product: CASRSRTITSSHEQYF.

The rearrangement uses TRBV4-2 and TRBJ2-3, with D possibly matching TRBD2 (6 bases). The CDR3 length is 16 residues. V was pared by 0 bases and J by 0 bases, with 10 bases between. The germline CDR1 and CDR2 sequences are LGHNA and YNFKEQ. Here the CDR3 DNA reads TGTGCCAGCAGCCAAGAGTTGGGACTCAGCACAGATACGCAGTATTTT. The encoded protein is CASSQELGLSTDTQYF.

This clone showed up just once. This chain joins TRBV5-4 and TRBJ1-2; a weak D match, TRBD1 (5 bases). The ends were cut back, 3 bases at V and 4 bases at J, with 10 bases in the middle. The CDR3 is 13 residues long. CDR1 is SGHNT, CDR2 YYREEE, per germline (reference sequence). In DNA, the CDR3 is TGTGCCAGCAGCTCCACAGGTATCTATGGCTACACCTTC. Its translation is CASSSTGIYGYTF.

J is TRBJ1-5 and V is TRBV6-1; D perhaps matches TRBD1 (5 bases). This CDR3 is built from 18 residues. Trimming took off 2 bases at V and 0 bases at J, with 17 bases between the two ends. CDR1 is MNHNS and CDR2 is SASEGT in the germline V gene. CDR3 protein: CASSELGRGANSNQPQHF. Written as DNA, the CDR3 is TGTGCCAGCAGTGAACTCGGGCGTGGGGCTAATAGCAATCAGCCCCAGCATTTT.

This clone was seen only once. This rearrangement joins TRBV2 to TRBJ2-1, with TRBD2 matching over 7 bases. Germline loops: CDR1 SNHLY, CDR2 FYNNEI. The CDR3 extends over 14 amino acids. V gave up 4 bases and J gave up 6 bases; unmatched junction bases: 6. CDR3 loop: CASSGMLAVNEQFF. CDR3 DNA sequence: TGTGCCAGCAGTGGAATGCTAGCGGTCAATGAGCAGTTCTTC.

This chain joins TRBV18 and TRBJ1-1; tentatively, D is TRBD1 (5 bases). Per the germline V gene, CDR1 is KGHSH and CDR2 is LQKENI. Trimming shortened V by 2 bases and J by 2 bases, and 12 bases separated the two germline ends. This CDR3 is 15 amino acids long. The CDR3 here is CASSPRGARNTEAFF. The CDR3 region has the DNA TGTGCCAGCTCACCAAGGGGCGCAAGAAACACTGAAGCTTTCTTT.

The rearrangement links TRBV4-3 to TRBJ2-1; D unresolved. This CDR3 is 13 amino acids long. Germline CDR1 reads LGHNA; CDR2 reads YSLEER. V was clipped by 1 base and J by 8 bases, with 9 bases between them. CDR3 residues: CASSQALHHEQFF. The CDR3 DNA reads TGCGCCAGCAGCCAAGCTTTACACCATGAGCAGTTCTTC.

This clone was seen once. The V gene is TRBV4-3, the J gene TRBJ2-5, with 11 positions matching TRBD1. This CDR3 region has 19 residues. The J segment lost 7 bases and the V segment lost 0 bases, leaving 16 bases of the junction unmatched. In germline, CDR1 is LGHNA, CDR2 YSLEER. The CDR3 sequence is CASSQDAVGTGGRGGTQYF. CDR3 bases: TGCGCCAGCAGCCAAGATGCCGTGGGGACAGGGGGTCGGGGGGGGACCCAGTACTTC.

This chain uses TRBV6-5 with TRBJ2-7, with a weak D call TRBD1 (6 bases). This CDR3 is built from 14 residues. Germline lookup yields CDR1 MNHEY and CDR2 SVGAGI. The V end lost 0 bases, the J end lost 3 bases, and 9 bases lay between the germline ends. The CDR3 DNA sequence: TGTGCCAGCAGTTACTCGTACAGGGTCTACGAGCAGTACTTC. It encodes CASSYSYRVYEQYF.

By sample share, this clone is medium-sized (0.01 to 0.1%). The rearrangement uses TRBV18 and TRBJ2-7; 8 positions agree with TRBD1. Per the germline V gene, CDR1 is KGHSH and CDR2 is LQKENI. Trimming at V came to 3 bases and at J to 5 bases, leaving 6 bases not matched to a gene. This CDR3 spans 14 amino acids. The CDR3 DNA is TGTGCCAGCTCACCTAGGACAGGGCCTGACGAGCAGTACTTC. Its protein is CASSPRTGPDEQYF.

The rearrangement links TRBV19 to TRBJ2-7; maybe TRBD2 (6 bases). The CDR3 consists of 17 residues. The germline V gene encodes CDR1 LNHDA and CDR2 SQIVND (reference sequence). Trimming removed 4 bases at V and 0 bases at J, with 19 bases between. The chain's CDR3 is CASSNHLGGAGSYEQYF. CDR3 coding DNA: TGTGCCAGTAGTAATCACCTGGGGGGAGCGGGCTCCTACGAGCAGTACTTC.

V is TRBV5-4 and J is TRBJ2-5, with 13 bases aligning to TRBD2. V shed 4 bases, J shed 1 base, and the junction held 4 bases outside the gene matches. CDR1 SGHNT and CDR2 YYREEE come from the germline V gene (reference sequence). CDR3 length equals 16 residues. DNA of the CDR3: TGTGCCAGCAGCACCGGGACTAGCGGGGCCCAAGAGACCCAGTACTTC. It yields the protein CASSTGTSGAQETQYF.

The CDR3 reads CAWSANSNQPQHF. The CDR3 DNA follows: TGTGCCTGGAGTGCTAACAGCAATCAGCCCCAGCATTTT. V is TRBV30 and J is TRBJ1-5; the D is unclear. The CDR3 extends over 13 amino acids. The V end lost 1 base, the J end lost 1 base, and 5 bases lay between the germline ends. Looked up from germline, CDR1 is GTSNPN and CDR2 is SVGIG (reference sequence).

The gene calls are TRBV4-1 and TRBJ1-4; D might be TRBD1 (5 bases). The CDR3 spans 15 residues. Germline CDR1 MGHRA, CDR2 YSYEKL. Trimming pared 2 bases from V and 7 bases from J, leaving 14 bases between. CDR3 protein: CASSQTPGQGEKLFF. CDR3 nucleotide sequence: TGCGCCAGCAGCCAAACACCAGGGCAAGGTGAAAAACTGTTTTTT.

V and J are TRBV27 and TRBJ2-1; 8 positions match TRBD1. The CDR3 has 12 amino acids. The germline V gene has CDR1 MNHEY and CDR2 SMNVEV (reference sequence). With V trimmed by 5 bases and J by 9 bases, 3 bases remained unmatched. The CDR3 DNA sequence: TGTGCCAGCAGTCAGGGGGCCGGTGAGCAGTTCTTC. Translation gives CASSQGAGEQFF.

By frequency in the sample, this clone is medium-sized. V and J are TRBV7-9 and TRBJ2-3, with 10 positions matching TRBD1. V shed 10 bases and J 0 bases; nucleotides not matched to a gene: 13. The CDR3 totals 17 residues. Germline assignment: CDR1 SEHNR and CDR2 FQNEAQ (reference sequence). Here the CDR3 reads CATSGTGVIPSTDTQYF. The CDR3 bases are TGTGCCACCTCCGGGACAGGGGTAATTCCTAGCACAGATACGCAGTATTTT. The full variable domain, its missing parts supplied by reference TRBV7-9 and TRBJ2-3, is DTGVSQNPRHKITKRGQNVTFRCDPISEHNRLYWYRQTLGQGPEFLTYFQNEAQLEKSRLLSDRFSAERPKGSFSTLEIQRTEQGDSAMYLCATSGTGVIPSTDTQYFGPGTRLTVL.

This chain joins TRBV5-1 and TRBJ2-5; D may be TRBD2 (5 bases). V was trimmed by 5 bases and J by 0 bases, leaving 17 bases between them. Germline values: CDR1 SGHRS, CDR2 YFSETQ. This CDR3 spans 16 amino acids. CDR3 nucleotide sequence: TGCGCCAGCAGTAGTACCGGGGAGACCTACCAAGAGACCCAGTACTTC. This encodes CASSSTGETYQETQYF.

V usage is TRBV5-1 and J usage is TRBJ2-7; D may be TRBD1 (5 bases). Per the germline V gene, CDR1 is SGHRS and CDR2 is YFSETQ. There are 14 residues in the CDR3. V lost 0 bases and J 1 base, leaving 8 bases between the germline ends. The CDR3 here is CASSLEQESYEQYF. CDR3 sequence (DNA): TGCGCCAGCAGCTTGGAACAGGAGTCCTACGAGCAGTACTTC.

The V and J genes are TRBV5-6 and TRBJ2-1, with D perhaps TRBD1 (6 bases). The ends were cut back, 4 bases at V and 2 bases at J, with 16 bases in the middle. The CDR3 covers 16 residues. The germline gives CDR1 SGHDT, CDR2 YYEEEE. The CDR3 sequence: CASSRDTITPYNEQFF. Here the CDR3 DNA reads TGTGCCAGCAGCCGGGACACCATAACACCCTACAATGAGCAGTTCTTC.

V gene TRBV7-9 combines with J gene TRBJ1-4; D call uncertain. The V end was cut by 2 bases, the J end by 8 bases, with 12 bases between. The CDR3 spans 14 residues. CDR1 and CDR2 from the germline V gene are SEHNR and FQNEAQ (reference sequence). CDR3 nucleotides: TGTGCCAGCAGCTTACGGAGGGAGAGGGAAAAACTGTTTTTT. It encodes CASSLRREREKLFF.

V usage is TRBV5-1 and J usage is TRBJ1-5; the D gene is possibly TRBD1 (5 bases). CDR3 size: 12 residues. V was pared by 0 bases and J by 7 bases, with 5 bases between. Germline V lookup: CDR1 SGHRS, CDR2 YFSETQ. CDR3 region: CASSLEGQPQHF. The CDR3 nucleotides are TGCGCCAGCAGCTTGGAGGGGCAGCCCCAGCATTTT.